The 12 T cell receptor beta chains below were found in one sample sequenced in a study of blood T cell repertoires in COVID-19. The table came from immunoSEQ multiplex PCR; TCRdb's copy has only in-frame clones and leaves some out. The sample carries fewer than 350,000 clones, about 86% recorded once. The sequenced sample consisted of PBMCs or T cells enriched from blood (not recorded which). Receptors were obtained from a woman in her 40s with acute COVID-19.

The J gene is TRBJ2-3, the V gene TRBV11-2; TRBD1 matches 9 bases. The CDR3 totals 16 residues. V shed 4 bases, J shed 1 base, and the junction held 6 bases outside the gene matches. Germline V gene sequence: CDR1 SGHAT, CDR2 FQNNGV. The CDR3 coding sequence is TGTGCCAGCAGCTCGGGACAGGGAAAACGCACAGATACGCAGTATTTT. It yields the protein CASSSGQGKRTDTQYF.

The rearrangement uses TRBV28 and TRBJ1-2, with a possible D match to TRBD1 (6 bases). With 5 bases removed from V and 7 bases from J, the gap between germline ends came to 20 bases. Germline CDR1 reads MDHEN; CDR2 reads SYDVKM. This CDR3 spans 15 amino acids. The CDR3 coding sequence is TGTGCCAGCAGTCGCAACTTGCAGGGGCTCGCTGGCTACACCTTC. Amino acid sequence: CASSRNLQGLAGYTF.

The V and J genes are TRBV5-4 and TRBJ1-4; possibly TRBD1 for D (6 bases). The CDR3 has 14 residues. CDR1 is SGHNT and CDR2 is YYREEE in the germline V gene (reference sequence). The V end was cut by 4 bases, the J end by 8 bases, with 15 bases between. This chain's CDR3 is CASSVQGRREKLFF. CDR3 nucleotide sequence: TGTGCCAGCAGCGTACAGGGACGGAGAGAAAAACTGTTTTTT.

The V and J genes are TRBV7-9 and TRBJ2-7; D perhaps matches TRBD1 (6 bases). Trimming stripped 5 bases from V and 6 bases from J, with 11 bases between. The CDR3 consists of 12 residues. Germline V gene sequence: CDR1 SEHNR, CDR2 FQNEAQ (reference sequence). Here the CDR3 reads CASSPTGREQYF. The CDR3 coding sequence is TGTGCCAGCAGCCCTACAGGGCGCGAGCAGTACTTC.

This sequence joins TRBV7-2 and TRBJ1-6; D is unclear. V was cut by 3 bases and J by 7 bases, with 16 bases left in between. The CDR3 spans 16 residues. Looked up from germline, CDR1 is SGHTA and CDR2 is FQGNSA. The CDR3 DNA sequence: TGTGCCAGCAGCTTGGATCGGCAGGCGCTAAATTCACCCCTCCACTTT. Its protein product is CASSLDRQALNSPLHF.

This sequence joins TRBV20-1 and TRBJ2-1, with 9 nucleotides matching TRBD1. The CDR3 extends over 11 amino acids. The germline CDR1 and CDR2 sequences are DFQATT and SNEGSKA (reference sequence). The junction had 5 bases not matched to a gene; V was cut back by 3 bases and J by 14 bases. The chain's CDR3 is CSASLWTGEFF. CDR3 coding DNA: TGCAGTGCTAGCCTGTGGACAGGGGAGTTCTTC.

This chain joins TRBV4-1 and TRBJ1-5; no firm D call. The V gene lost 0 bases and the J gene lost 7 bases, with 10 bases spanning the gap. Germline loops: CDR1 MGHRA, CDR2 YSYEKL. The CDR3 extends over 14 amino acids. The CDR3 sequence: CASSQEWERQPQHF. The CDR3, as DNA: TGCGCCAGCAGCCAAGAATGGGAGCGCCAGCCCCAGCATTTT.

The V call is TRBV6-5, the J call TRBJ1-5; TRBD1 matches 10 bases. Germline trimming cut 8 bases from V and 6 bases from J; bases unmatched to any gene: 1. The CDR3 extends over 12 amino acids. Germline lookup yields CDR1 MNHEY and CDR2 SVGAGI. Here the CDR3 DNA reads TGTGCCAGCGGACAGGGGGGTCAGCCCCAGCATTTT. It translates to CASGQGGQPQHF.

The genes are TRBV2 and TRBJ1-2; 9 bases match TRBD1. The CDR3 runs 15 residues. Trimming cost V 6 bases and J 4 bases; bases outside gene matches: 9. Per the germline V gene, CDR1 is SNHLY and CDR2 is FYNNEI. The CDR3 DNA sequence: TGTGCCAGCAGGGGCGGGACAGGGAACCTCTATGGCTACACCTTC. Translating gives CASRGGTGNLYGYTF.

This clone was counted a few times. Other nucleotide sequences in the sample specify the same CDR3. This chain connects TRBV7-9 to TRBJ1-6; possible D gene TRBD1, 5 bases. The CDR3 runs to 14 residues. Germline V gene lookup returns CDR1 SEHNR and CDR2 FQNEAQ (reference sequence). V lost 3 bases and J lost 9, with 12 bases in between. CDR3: CASSFGQGGSPLHF. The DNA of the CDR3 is TGTGCCAGCAGCTTCGGACAAGGTGGTTCACCCCTCCACTTT.

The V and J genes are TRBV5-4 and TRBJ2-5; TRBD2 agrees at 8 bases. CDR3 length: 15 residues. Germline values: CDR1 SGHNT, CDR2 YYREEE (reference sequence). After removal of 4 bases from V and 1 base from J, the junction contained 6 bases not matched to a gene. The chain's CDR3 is CASSAGLVGQETQYF. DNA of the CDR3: TGTGCCAGCAGCGCGGGACTAGTAGGCCAAGAGACCCAGTACTTC.

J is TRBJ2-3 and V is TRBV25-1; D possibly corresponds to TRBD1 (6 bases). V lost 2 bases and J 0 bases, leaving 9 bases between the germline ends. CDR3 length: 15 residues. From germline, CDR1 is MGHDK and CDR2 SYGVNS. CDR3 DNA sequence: TGTGCCAGCAGTGAACGGCAGGGGAGCACAGATACGCAGTATTTT. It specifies CASSERQGSTDTQYF.